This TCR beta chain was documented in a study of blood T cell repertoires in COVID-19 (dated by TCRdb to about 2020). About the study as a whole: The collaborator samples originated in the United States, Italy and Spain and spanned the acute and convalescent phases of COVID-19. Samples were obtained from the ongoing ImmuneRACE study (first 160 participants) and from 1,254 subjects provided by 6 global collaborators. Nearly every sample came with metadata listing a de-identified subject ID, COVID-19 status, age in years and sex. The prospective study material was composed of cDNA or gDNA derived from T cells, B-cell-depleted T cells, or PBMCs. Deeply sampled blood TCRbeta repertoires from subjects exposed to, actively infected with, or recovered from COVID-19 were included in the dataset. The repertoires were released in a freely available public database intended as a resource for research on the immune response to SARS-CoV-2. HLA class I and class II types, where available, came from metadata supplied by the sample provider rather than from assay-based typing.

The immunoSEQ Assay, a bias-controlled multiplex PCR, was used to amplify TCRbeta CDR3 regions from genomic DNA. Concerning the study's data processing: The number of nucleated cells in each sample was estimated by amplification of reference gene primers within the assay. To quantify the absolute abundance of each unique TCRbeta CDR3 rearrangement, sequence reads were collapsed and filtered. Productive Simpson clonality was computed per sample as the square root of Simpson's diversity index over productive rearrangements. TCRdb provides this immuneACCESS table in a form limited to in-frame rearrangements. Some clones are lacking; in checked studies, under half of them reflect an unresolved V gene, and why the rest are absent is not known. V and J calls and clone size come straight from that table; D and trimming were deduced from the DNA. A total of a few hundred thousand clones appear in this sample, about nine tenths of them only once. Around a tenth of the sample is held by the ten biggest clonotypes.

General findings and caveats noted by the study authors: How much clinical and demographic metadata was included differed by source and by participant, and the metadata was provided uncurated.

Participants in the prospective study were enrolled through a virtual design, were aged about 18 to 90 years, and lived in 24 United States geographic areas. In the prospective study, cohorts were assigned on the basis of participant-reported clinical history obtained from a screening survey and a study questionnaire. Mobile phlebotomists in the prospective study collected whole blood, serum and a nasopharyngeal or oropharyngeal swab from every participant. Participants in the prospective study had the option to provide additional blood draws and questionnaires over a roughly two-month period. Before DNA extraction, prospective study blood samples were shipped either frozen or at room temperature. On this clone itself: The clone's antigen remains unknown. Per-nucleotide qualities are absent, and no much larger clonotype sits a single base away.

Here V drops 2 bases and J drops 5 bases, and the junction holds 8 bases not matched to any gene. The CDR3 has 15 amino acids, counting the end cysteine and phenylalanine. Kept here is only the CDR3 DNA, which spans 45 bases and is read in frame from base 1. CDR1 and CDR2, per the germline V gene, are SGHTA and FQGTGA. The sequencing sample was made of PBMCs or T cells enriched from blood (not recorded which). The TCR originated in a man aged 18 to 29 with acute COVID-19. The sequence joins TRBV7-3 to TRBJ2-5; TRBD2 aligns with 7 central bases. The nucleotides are TGTGCCAGCAGCTTAGGACTAGGACGGGGTGAGACCCAGTACTTC. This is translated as CASSLGLGRGETQYF.